Below are 16 T cell receptor beta chains sequenced from a single sample in a study of blood T cells in healthy people across ages. Sample-barcoded 5' priming and a J-beta primer mix drove a second PCR of roughly 6 to 12 cycles. Each CDR3 protein gets one entry after TCRdb re-called the 5' RACE reads with MiXCR. The data show hundreds of thousands of distinct CDR3 sequences, around 48% seen once. Sequenced input: blood. The receptors were gathered from a woman aged 55-69 years in good health.

The chain recombines TRBV4-3 with TRBJ1-4, with a possible D match to TRBD1 (5 bases). V was cut by 0 bases and J by 0 bases, with 11 bases left in between. The germline gives CDR1 LGHNA, CDR2 YSLEER. The CDR3 runs to 17 residues. CDR3 loop: CASSQELSTATNEKLFF. CDR3 DNA sequence: TGCGCCAGCAGCCAAGAGCTATCGACAGCAACTAATGAAAAACTGTTTTTT.

J is TRBJ2-5 and V is TRBV7-2; no reliable D call. V was clipped by 3 bases and J by 9 bases, with 11 bases between them. This CDR3 has 12 amino acids. Germline CDR1 is SGHTA and CDR2 is FQGNSA. CDR3 in amino acids: CASSFFKQSQYF. The CDR3 coding sequence is TGTGCCAGCAGCTTTTTCAAGCAGTCCCAGTACTTC.

This clonotype was detected ten times or more. The chain uses TRBV7-2 and TRBJ2-7; D is unresolved. The CDR3 loop spans 13 amino acids. The V gene's germline CDR1 is SGHTA and CDR2 FQGNSA. Trimming shortened V by 1 base and J by 7 bases, and 11 bases separated the two germline ends. The CDR3 here is CASSLDRSREQYF. In DNA form, the CDR3 reads TGTGCCAGCAGCTTAGACAGATCGCGGGAGCAGTACTTC. The entire variable domain, with the rest obtained from reference TRBV7-2 and TRBJ2-7, is as follows: GAGVSQSPSNKVTEKGKDVELRCDPISGHTALYWYRQSLGQGLEFLIYFQGNSAPDKSGLPSDRFSAERTGGSVSTLTIQRTQQEDSAVYLCASSLDRSREQYFGPGTRLTVT.

In its sample, this clonotype was seen a few times. The V and J genes are TRBV25-1 and TRBJ2-3, with a possible D match to TRBD2 (6 bases). Deletions cut 0 bases from V and 2 bases from J, with 24 bases between. CDR1 is MGHDK and CDR2 is SYGVNS in the germline V gene. This CDR3 has 20 amino acids. The CDR3 is CASSEYIPGRLVTYTDTQYF. The CDR3 nucleotides are TGTGCCAGCAGTGAATATATCCCTGGGAGACTAGTCACCTACACAGATACGCAGTATTTT. The full variable domain, completed using reference TRBV25-1 and TRBJ2-3, is EADIYQTPRYLVIGTGKKITLECSQTMGHDKMYWYQQDPGMELHLIHYSYGVNSTEKGDLSSESTVSRIRTEHFPLTLESARPSHTSQYLCASSEYIPGRLVTYTDTQYFGPGTRLTVL.

CDR3 residues: CASSTGTDTSLTKNIQYF. In DNA, the CDR3 is TGCGCCAGCAGCACCGGGACAGATACTTCACTAACCAAAAACATTCAGTACTTC. The V and J genes are TRBV5-1 and TRBJ2-4; 7 bases fit TRBD1. Trimming at V came to 4 bases and at J to 2 bases, leaving 15 bases not matched to a gene. Germline V gene lookup returns CDR1 SGHRS and CDR2 YFSETQ. The CDR3 is 18 residues long.

This clonotype has only a few counts. The chain recombines TRBV6-2 or TRBV6-3 with TRBJ2-5; tentatively, D is TRBD2 (6 bases). V shed 11 bases and J shed 1 base, with 17 bases lying between them. The germline V gene has CDR1 MNHEY and CDR2 SVGEGT. The CDR3 has 14 residues. The CDR3 reads CAGGGGSTQETQYF. The CDR3 DNA reads as TGTGCCGGGGGAGGCGGTTCTACCCAAGAGACCCAGTACTTC.

V and J are TRBV12-3 or TRBV12-4 and TRBJ2-1, with 9 bases that match TRBD2. CDR3 length equals 16 residues. V dropped 8 bases and J dropped 8; count of bases not matched to a gene: 16. The CDR3 DNA sequence: TGTGCCAGCCACCCGTCCCAGCGGGAGGTGCGAGATGAGCAGTTCTTC. Translating gives CASHPSQREVRDEQFF.

V gene TRBV18 combines with J gene TRBJ1-2; D is uncertain. V gave up 2 bases and J gave up 8 bases, with 12 bases separating them. Per the germline V gene, CDR1 is KGHSH and CDR2 is LQKENI. This CDR3 spans 13 amino acids. The CDR3 DNA follows: TGTGCCAGCTCACCAATCGAAGGGAAGGGCTACACCTTC. The encoded protein is CASSPIEGKGYTF.

This chain joins TRBV19 and TRBJ2-3; 8 bases agree with TRBD2. Looked up from germline, CDR1 is LNHDA and CDR2 is SQIVND (reference sequence). This CDR3 region has 15 residues. Trimming took 5 bases from V and 3 from J; bases not matched to a gene: 7. CDR3 protein: CASSGDGGGTDTQYF. The CDR3 DNA reads as TGTGCCAGTAGTGGGGACGGCGGGGGGACAGATACGCAGTATTTT.

The rearrangement uses TRBV20-1 and TRBJ2-7; 14 bases line up with TRBD2. CDR1 is DFQATT, CDR2 SNEGSKA, per germline (reference sequence). V gave up 6 bases and J gave up 5 bases; unmatched junction bases: 9. The CDR3 has 15 amino acids. The CDR3 region has the DNA TGCAGTGCGCAGACTGGGACTAGCGGGAGCAACGAGCAGTACTTC. It encodes CSAQTGTSGSNEQYF.

The chain recombines TRBV25-1 with TRBJ2-4; perhaps TRBD2 as D (5 bases). Matching the DNA end better, TRBJ2-7 makes the J call doubtful. The CDR3 is 14 amino acids. Per germline, CDR1 MGHDK and CDR2 SYGVNS. CDR3 sequence reads: CASSVPSGGYEQYF. CDR3 nucleotides: TGTGCCAGCAGTGTCCCCAGCGGAGGCTACGAGCAGTACTTC.

The chain combines TRBV18 with TRBJ1-1; 8 bases are a match to TRBD1. In germline, CDR1 is KGHSH, CDR2 LQKENI. This CDR3 is 14 amino acids long. V shed 3 bases, J shed 5 bases, and the junction held 5 bases outside the gene matches. The CDR3 loop is CASSPTGGGTEAFF. CDR3 bases: TGTGCCAGCTCACCTACAGGGGGTGGAACTGAAGCTTTCTTT.

This chain links TRBV6-2 or TRBV6-3 with TRBJ1-2; a possible D gene is TRBD1 (6 bases). V dropped 2 bases and J dropped 8 bases, with 12 bases sitting between them. The CDR3 has 13 amino acids. Germline V gives CDR1 MNHEY, CDR2 SVGEGT. The CDR3 DNA follows: TGTGCCAGCAGTTACGCCCACAGGGCCGGCTACACCTTC. Its protein is CASSYAHRAGYTF.

The rearrangement links TRBV29-1 to TRBJ2-1; a possible D gene is TRBD1 (8 bases). The CDR3 is made up of 14 amino acids. V lost 2 bases to trimming and J lost 5 bases, with 13 bases between them. The germline V gene has CDR1 SQVTM and CDR2 ANQGSEA. In nucleotides, the CDR3 is TGCAGCGTTGAAACAGGGGGGAGGGACAATGAGCAGTTCTTC. It codes for CSVETGGRDNEQFF.

This clonotype was counted many times. J is TRBJ2-5 and V is TRBV9; a weak D match, TRBD1 (5 bases). Germline CDR1 and CDR2: SGDLS and YYNGEE. Between the trimmed V and J ends, which lost 3 bases and 1 base, there was a span of 7 bases. The CDR3 totals 13 residues. The CDR3 is CASSAGIQETQYF. The CDR3 DNA sequence: TGTGCCAGCAGCGCAGGGATCCAAGAGACCCAGTACTTC.

The chain links TRBV19 to TRBJ2-1, with 9 bases matching TRBD1. Looked up from germline, CDR1 is LNHDA and CDR2 is SQIVND (reference sequence). The CDR3 consists of 17 residues. V lost 6 bases to trimming and J lost 0 bases; unmatched junction nucleotides: 9. CDR3 in DNA: TGTGCCAGTAGCTTGGACAGGGGTAGTGGCTCCTACAATGAGCAGTTCTTC. It translates to CASSLDRGSGSYNEQFF.